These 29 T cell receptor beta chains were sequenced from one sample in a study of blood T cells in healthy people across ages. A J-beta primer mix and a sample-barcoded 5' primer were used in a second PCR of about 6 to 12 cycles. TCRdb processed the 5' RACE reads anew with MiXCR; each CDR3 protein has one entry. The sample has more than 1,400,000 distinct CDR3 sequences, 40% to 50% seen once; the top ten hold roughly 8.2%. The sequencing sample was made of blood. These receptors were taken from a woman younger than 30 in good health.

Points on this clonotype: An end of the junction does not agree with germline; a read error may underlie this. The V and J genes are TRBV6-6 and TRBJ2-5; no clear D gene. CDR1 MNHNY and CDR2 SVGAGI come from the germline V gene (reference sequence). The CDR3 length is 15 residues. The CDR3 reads CASSPSAGWPDEQNF. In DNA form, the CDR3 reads TGTGCCAGCAGTCCCTCGGCTGGGTGGCCGGACGAGCAGAACTTC.

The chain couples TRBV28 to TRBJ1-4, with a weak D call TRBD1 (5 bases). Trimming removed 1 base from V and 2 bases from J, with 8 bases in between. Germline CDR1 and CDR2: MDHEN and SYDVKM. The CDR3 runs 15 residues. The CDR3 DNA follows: TGTGCCAGCAGTTTATTATCAGGGACTAATGAAAAACTGTTTTTT. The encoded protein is CASSLLSGTNEKLFF.

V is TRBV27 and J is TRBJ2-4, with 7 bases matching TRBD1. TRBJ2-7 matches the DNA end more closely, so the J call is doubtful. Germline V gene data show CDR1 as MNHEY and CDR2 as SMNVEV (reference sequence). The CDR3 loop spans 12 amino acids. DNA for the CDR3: TGTGCAGGGGGCACCGGGAACTACGAGCAGTACTTC. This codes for CAGGTGNYEQYF.

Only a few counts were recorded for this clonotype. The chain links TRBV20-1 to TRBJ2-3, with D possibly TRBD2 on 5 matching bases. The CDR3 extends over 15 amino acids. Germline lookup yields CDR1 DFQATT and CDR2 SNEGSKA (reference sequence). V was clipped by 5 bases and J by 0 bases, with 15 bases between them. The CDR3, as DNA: TGCAGTGCTCGGAGGCAGGAGTCGAGCACAGATACGCAGTATTTT. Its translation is CSARRQESSTDTQYF.

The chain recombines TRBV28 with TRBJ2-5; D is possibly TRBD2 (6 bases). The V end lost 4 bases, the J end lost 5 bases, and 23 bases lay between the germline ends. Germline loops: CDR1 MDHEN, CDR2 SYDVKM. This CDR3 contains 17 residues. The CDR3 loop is CASSSVGLGGPSETQYF. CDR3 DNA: TGTGCCAGCAGTTCGGTAGGGTTGGGGGGACCCTCGGAGACCCAGTACTTC.

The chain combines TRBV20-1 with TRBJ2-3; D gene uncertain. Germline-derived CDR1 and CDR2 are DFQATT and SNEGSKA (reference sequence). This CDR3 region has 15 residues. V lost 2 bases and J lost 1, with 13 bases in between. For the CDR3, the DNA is TGCAGTGCTAGACACGGCCTCCCTGGCACAGATACGCAGTATTTT. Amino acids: CSARHGLPGTDTQYF.

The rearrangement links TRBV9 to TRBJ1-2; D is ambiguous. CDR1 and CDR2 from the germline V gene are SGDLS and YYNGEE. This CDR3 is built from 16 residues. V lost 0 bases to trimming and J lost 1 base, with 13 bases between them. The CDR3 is CASSVGDSLSNYGYTF. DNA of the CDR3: TGTGCCAGCAGCGTAGGAGATAGCCTTAGTAACTATGGCTACACCTTC.

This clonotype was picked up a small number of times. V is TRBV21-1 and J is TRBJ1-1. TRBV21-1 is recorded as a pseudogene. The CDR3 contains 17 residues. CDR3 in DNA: TGTGCCAGCAGCAAACCCTCTAACAGGGAGGGGAGCACTGAAGCTTTCTTT. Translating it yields CASSKPSNREGSTEAFF.

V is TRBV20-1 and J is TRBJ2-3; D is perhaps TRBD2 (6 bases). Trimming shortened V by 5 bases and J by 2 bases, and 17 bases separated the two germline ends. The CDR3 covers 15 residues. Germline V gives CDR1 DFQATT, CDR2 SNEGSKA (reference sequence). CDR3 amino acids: CSAGRQRDFTDTQYF. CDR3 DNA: TGCAGTGCTGGGCGGCAACGGGACTTCACAGATACGCAGTATTTT.

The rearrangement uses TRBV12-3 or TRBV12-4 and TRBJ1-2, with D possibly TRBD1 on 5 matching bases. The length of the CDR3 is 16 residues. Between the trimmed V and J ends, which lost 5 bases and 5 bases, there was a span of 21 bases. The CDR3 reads CASSPPQGGGLYGYTF. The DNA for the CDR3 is TGTGCCAGCAGTCCCCCGCAGGGCGGAGGACTATATGGCTACACCTTC.

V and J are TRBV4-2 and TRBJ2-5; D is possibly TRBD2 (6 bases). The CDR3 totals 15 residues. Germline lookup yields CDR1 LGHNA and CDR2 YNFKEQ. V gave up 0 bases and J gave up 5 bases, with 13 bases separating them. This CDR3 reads CASSQDPREEETQYF. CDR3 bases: TGTGCCAGCAGCCAAGATCCGAGGGAGGAGGAGACCCAGTACTTC.

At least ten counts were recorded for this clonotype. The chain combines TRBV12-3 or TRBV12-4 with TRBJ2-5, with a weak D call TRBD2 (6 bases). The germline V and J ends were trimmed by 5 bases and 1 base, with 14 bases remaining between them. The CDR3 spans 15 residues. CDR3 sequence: CASSPRGKAQETQYF. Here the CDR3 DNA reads TGTGCCAGCAGTCCCCGCGGGAAGGCCCAAGAGACCCAGTACTTC.

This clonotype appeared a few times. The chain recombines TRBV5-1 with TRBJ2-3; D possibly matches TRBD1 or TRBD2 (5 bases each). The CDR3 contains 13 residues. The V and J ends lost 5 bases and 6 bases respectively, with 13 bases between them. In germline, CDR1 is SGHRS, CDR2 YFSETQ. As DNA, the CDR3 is TGCGCCAGCAGTTCGGGGACCCTGGATACGCAGTATTTT. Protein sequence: CASSSGTLDTQYF. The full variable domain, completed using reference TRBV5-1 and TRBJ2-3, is KAGVTQTPRYLIKTRGQQVTLSCSPISGHRSVSWYQQTPGQGLQFLFEYFSETQRNKGNFPGRFSGRQFSNSRSEMNVSTLELGDSALYLCASSSGTLDTQYFGPGTRLTVL.

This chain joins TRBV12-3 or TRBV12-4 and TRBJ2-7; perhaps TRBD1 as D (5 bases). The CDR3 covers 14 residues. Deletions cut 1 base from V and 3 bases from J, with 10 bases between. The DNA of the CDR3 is TGTGCCAGCAGTTTAGAACAGGCCTTCTACGAGCAGTACTTC. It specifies CASSLEQAFYEQYF.

The CDR3 bases are TGTGCCACCAGTGACCTCCGGGACAGCGAAGCTTTCTTT. Protein product: CATSDLRDSEAFF. This chain uses TRBV24-1 with TRBJ1-1; TRBD1 matches 7 bases. Losses at the gene ends were 4 bases for V and 8 bases for J; bases not matched to a gene: 6. The CDR3 covers 13 residues. Germline assignment: CDR1 KGHDR and CDR2 SFDVKD.

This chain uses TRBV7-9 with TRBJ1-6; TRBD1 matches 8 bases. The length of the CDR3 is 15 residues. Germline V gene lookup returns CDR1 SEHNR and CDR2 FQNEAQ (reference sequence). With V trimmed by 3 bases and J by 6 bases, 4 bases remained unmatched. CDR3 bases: TGTGCCAGCAGCTTCGGGACAGGTCCTAATTCACCCCTCCACTTT. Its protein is CASSFGTGPNSPLHF.

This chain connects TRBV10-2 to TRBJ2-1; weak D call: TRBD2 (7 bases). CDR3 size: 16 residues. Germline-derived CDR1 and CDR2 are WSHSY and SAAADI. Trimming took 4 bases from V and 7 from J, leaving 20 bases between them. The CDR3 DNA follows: TGCGCCAGCAGTGTGAGGGGGGGCAATTGGGAGAATGAGCAGTTCTTC. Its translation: CASSVRGGNWENEQFF.

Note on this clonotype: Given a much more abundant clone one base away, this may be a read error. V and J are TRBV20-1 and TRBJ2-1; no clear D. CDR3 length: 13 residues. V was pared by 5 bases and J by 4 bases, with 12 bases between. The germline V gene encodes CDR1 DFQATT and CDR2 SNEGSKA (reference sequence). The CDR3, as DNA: TGCAGTGCTGGATCTTCAGTATACAATGAGCAGTTCTTC. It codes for CSAGSSVYNEQFF.

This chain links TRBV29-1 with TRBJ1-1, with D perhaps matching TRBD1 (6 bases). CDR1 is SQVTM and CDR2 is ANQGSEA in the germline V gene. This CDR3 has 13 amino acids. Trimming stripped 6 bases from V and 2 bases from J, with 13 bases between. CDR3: CSVTGTTNTEAFF. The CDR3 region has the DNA TGCAGCGTGACCGGGACAACAAACACTGAAGCTTTCTTT.

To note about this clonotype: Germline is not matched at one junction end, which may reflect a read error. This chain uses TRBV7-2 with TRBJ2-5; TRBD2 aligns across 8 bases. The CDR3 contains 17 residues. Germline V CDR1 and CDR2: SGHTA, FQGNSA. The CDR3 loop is CASSLVGPAGVQETQYF. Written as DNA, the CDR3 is TGTGCCAGCAGCTTAGTCGGCCCAGCGGGGGTACAAGAGACCCAGTATTTC.

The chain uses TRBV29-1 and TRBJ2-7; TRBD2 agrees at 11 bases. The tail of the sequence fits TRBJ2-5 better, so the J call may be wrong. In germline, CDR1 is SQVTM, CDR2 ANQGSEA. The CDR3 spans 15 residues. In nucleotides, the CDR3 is TGCAGCGTTGTGACTAGCGGGGTACCACAAGAGACCCAGTACTTC. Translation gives CSVVTSGVPQETQYF.

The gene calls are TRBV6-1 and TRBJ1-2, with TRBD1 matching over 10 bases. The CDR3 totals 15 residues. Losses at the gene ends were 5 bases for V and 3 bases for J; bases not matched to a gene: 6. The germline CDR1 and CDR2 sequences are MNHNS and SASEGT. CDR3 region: CASSMEGQGYYGYTF. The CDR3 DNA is TGTGCCAGCAGTATGGAGGGACAGGGGTACTATGGCTACACCTTC.

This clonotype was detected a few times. This CDR3 reads CASSSGGERGRYGYTF. CDR3 nucleotide sequence: TGTGCCAGCAGTTCTGGGGGGGAGAGGGGGCGTTATGGCTACACCTTC. This chain connects TRBV28 to TRBJ1-2, with TRBD1 identical over 7 bases. The CDR3 length is 16 residues. The junction had 13 bases not matched to a gene; V was cut back by 4 bases and J by 5 bases. Looked up from germline, CDR1 is MDHEN and CDR2 is SYDVKM.

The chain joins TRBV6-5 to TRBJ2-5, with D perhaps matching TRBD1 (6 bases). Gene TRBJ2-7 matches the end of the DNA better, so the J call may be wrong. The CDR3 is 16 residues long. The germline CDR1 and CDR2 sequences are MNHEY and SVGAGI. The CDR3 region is CASSYTYRVKTYEQYF. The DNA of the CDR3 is TGTGCCAGCAGTTACACATACAGGGTTAAAACCTACGAGCAGTACTTC.

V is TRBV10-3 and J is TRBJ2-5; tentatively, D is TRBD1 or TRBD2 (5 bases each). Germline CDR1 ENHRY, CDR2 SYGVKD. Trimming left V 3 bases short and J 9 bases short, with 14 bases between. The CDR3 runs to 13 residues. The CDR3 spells CAISDSGPEAQYF. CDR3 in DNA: TGTGCCATCAGTGATTCGGGGCCCGAGGCCCAGTACTTC.

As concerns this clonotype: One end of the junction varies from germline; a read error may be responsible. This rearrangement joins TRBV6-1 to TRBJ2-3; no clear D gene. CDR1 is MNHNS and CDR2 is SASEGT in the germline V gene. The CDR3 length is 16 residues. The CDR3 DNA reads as TGTACCAGCAGTGAAGAGGTCGCCCTAAGCACAGATACGCAGTATTTT. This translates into CTSSEEVALSTDTQYF.

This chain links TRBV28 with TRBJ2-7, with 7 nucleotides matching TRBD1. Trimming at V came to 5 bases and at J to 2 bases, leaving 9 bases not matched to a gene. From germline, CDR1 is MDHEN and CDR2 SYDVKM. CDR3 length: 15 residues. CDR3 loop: CASSAIQGTPYEQYF. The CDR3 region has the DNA TGTGCCAGCAGTGCGATACAGGGGACCCCCTACGAGCAGTACTTC.

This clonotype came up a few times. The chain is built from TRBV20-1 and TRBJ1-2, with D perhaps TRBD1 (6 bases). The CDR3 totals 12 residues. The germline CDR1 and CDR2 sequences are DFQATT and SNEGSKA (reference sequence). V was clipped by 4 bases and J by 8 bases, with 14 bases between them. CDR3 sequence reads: CSAIIGQRGYTF. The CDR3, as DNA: TGCAGTGCTATAATCGGACAGCGGGGCTACACCTTC.

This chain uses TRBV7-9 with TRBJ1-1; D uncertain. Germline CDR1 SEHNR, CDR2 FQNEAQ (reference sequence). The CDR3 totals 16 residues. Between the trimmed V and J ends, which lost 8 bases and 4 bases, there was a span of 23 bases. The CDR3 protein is CASRPPRLGLGTEAFF. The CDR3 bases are TGTGCCAGCCGCCCCCCCAGGCTGGGTTTAGGCACTGAAGCTTTCTTT.